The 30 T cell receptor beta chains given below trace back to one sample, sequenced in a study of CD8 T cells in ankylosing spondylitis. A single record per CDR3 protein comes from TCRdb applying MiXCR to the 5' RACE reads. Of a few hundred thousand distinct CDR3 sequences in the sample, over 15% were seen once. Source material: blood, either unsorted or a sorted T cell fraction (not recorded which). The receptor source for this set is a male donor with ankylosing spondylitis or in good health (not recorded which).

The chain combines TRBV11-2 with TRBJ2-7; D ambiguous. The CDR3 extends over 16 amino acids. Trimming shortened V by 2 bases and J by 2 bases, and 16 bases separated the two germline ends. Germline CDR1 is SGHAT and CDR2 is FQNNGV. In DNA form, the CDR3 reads TGTGCCAGCAGCTTAAGGGTCCAGGATCCCGCCTACGAGCAGTACTTC. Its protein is CASSLRVQDPAYEQYF.

The chain's CDR3 is CSVRGASGPQGNTGELFF. CDR3 DNA sequence: TGCAGCGTTAGGGGGGCTAGCGGACCTCAGGGGAACACCGGGGAGCTGTTTTTT. This rearrangement joins TRBV29-1 to TRBJ2-2, with a weak D call TRBD2 (7 bases). Germline CDR1 and CDR2: SQVTM and ANQGSEA. With 5 bases removed from V and 1 base from J, the gap between germline ends came to 23 bases. The CDR3 is made up of 18 amino acids.

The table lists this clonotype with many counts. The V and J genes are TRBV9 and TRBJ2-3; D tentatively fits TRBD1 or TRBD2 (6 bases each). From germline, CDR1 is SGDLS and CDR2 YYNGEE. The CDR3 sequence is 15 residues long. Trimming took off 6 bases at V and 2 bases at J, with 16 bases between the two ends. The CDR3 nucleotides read TGTGCCAGCAACCCCCTAGGGGGGATCACAGATACGCAGTATTTT. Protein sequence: CASNPLGGITDTQYF.

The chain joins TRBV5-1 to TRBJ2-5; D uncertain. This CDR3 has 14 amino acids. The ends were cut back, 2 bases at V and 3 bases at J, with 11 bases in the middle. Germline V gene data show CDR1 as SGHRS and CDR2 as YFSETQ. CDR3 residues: CASSFEDQEETQYF. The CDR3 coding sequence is TGCGCCAGCAGCTTCGAGGACCAAGAAGAGACCCAGTACTTC.

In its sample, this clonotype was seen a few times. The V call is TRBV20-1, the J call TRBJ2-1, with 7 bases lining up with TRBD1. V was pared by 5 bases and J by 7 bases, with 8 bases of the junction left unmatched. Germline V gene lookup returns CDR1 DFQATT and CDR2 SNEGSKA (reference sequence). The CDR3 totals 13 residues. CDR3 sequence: CSAQTGSGNEQFF. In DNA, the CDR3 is TGCAGTGCTCAGACAGGGTCCGGGAATGAGCAGTTCTTC.

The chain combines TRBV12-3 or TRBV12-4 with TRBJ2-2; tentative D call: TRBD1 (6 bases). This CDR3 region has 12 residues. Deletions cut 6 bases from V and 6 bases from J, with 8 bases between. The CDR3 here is CASRYRAGELFF. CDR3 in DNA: TGTGCCAGCAGGTACAGGGCCGGGGAGCTGTTTTTT.

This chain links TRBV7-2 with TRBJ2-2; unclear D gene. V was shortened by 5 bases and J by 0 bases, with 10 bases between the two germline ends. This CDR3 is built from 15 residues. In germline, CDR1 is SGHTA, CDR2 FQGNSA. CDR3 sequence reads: CASSRVGTNTGELFF. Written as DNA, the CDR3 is TGTGCCAGCAGCCGAGTCGGTACGAACACCGGGGAGCTGTTTTTT.

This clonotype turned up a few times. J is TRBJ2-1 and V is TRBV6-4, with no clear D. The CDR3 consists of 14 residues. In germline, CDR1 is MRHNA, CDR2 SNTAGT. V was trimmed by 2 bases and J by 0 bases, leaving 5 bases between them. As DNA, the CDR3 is TGTGCCAGCAGTGACGGAAGCTCCTACAATGAGCAGTTCTTC. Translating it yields CASSDGSSYNEQFF.

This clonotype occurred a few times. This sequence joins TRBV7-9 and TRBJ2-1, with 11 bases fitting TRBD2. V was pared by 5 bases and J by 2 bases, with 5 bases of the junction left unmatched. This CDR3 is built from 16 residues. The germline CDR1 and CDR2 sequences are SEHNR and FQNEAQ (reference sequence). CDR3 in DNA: TGTGCCAGCAGCCCCCGGACTAGCGGGCCCTACAATGAGCAGTTCTTC. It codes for CASSPRTSGPYNEQFF.

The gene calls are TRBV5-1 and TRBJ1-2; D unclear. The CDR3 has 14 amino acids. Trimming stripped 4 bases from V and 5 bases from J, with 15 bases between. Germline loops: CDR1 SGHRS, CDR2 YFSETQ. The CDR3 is CASSLEPGVYGYTF. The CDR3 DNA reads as TGCGCCAGCAGCCTGGAGCCGGGCGTTTATGGCTACACCTTC.

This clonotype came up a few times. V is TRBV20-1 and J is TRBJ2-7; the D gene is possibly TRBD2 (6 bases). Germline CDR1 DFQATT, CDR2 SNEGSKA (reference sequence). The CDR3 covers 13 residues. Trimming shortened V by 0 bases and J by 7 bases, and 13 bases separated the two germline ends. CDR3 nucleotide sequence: TGCAGTGCTAGAGACCCACTAGCTTGGGAGCAGTACTTC. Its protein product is CSARDPLAWEQYF.

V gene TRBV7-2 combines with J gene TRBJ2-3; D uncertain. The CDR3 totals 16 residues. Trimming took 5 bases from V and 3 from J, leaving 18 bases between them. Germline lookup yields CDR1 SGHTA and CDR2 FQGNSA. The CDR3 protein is CASSLVPDERTDTQYF. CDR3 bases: TGTGCCAGCAGCCTCGTACCGGACGAGAGGACAGATACGCAGTATTTT. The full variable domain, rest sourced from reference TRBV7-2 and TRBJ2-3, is GAGVSQSPSNKVTEKGKDVELRCDPISGHTALYWYRQSLGQGLEFLIYFQGNSAPDKSGLPSDRFSAERTGGSVSTLTIQRTQQEDSAVYLCASSLVPDERTDTQYFGPGTRLTVL.

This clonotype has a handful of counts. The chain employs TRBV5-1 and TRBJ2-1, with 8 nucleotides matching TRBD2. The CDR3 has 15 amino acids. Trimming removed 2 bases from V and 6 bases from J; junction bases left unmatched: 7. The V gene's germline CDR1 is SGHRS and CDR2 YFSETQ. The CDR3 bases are TGCGCCAGCAGCTTATTAGCGGGATCGGGCAATGAGCAGTTCTTC. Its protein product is CASSLLAGSGNEQFF.

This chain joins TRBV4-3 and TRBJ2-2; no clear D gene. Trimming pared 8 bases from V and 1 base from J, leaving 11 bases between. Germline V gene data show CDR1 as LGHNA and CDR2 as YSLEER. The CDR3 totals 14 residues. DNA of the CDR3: TGCGCCAGCTCCCCCTACAGGAACACCGGGGAGCTGTTTTTT. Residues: CASSPYRNTGELFF.

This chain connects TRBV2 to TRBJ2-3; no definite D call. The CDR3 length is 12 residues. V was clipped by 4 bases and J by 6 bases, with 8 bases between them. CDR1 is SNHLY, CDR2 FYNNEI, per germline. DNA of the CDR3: TGTGCCAGCAGTGGGGCTCCCGATACGCAGTATTTT. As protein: CASSGAPDTQYF.

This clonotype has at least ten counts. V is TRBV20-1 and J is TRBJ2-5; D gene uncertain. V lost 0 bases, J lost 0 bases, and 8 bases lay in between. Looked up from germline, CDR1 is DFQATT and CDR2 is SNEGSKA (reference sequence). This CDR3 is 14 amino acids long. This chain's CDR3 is CSARDKGYQETQYF. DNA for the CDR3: TGCAGTGCTAGAGATAAGGGATACCAAGAGACCCAGTACTTC.

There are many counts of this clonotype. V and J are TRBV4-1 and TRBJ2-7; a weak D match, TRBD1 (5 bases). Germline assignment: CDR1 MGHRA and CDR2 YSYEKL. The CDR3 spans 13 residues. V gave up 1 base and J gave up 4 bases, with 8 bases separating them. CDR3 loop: CASSQGGQYEQYF. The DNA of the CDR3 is TGCGCCAGCAGCCAAGGGGGCCAATACGAGCAGTACTTC.

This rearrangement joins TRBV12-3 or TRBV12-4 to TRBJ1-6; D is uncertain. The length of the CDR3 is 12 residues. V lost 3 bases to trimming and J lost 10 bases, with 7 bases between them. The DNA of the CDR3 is TGTGCCAGCAGTTTTCTAGGGTCACCCCTCCACTTT. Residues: CASSFLGSPLHF.

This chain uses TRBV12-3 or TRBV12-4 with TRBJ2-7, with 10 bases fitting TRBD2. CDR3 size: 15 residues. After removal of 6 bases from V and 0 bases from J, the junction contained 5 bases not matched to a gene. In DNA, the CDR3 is TGTGCCAGCAGGACTGGACTAGCGGCCTCCTACGAGCAGTACTTC. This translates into CASRTGLAASYEQYF.

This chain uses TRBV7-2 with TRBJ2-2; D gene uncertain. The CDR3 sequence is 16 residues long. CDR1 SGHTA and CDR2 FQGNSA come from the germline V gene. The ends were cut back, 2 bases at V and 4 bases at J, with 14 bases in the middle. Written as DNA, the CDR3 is TGTGCCAGCAGCTTACTTGGGCTCCCCACCACCGGGGAGCTGTTTTTT. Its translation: CASSLLGLPTTGELFF.

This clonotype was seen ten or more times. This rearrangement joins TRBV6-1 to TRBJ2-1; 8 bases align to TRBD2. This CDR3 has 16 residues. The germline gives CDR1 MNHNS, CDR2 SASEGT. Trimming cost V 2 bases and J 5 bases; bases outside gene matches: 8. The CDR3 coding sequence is TGTGCCAGCAGTGAATACGGGACTAGTCCCAACAATGAGCAGTTCTTC. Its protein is CASSEYGTSPNNEQFF.

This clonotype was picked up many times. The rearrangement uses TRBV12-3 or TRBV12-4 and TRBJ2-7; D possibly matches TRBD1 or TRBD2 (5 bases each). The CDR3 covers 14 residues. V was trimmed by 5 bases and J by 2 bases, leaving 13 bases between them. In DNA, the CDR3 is TGTGCCAGCAGTCCCGGGACCGTAGCCTACGAGCAGTACTTC. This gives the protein CASSPGTVAYEQYF.

The CDR3 DNA follows: TGTGCCAGCAGCTTTAGCGGGAGTATCTACAATGAGCAGTTCTTC. Translating it yields CASSFSGSIYNEQFF. The rearrangement uses TRBV7-9 and TRBJ2-1, with TRBD2 matching over 9 bases. V lost 3 bases to trimming and J lost 3 bases; unmatched junction nucleotides: 3. The germline CDR1 and CDR2 sequences are SEHNR and FQNEAQ (reference sequence). The CDR3 contains 15 residues.

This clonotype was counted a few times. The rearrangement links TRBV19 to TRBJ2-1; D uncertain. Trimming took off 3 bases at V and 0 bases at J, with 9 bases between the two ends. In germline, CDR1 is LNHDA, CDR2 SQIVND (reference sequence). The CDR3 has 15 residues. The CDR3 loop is CASSIGWSSYNEQFF. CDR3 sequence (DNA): TGTGCCAGTAGTATTGGGTGGAGCTCCTACAATGAGCAGTTCTTC.

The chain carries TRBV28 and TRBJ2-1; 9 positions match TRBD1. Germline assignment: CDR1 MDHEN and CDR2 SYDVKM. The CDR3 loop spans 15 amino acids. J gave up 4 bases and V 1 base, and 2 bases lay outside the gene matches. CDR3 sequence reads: CASSLSGTGYNEQFF. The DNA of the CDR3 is TGTGCCAGCAGTTTATCCGGGACAGGGTACAATGAGCAGTTCTTC.

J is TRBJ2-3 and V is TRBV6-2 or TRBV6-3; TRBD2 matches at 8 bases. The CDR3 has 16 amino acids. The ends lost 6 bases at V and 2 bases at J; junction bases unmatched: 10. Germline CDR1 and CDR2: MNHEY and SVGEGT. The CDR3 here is CASSPWTSRDTDTQYF. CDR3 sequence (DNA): TGTGCCAGCAGCCCCTGGACTAGCAGAGACACAGATACGCAGTATTTT.

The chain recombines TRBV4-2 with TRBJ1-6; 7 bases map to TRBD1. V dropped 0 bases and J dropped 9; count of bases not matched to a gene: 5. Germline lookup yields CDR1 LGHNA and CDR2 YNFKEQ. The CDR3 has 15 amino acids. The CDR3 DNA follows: TGTGCCAGCAGCCAAGAAGAGGGGGCGGTTTCACCCCTCCACTTT. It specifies CASSQEEGAVSPLHF.

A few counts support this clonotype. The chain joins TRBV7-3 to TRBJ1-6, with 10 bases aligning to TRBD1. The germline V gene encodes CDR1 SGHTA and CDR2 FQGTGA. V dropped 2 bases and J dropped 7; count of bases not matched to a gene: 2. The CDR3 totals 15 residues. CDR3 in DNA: TGTGCCAGCAGCTTAGGGGGACAGGGGAATTCACCCCTCCACTTT. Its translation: CASSLGGQGNSPLHF.

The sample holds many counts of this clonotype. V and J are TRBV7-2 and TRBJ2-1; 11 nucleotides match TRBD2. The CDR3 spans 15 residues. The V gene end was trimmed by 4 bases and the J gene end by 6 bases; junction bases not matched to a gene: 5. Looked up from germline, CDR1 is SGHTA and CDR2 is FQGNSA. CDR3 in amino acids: CASSSSGRSSNEQFF. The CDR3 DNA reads TGTGCCAGCAGCTCTAGCGGGAGGTCAAGCAATGAGCAGTTCTTC. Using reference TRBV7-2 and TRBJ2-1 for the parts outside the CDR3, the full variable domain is GAGVSQSPSNKVTEKGKDVELRCDPISGHTALYWYRQSLGQGLEFLIYFQGNSAPDKSGLPSDRFSAERTGGSVSTLTIQRTQQEDSAVYLCASSSSGRSSNEQFFGPGTRLTVL.

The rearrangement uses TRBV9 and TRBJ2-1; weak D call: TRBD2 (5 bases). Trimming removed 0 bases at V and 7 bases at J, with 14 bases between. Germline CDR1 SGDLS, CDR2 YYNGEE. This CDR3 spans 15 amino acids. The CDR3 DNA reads TGTGCCAGCAGCGTAGATTTGGGAGTACGAAATGAGCAGTTCTTC. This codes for CASSVDLGVRNEQFF.